This is a list of T cell receptor beta chains from one sample in a study of blood T cell repertoires in COVID-19. Clones were sequenced by immunoSEQ multiplex PCR, and TCRdb holds only the in-frame ones, with some missing. The data hold about 30,000 clones, with about 70% observed a single time. Sequenced material: peripheral blood. These receptors were obtained from a human donor in a cohort sampled during active COVID-19. CDR3s include the opening cysteine and the closing phenylalanine or tryptophan. D genes are given only for firm matches. Not every row has a clone size; where given, it reads once, few, many or a size class.

clone size	D gene	V gene	J gene	CDR3 protein	CDR3 DNA
-	-	TRBV7-2	TRBJ2-2	CASSLVAGMNTGELFF	TGTGCCAGCAGCTTAGTGGCGGGTATGAACACCGGGGAGCTGTTTTTT
once	-	TRBV10-3	TRBJ1-1	CAIKVSDSNTEAFF	TGTGCCATCAAAGTTTCGGACAGCAACACTGAAGCTTTCTTT
-	TRBD1	TRBV4-1	TRBJ2-4	CASSQEYGQGFGNIQYF	TGCGCCAGCAGCCAAGAATATGGACAGGGCTTTGGGAACATTCAGTACTTC
-	-	TRBV28	TRBJ1-5	CASRLGQLQHF	TGTGCCAGCCGCCTTGGACAGCTTCAGCATTTT
once	-	TRBV10-2	TRBJ1-2	CASRDRFNYGYTF	TGCGCCAGCAGAGACAGGTTTAACTATGGCTACACCTTC
-	TRBD2	TRBV11-2	TRBJ2-1	CASSPRREPNEQFF	TGTGCCAGCAGCCCCCGGCGGGAGCCGAATGAGCAGTTCTTC
-	TRBD2	TRBV24-1	TRBJ2-1	CATSDRTSGTDEQFF	TGTGCCACCAGTGACCGGACTAGCGGGACCGATGAGCAGTTCTTC
few	-	TRBV10-3	TRBJ2-5	CAISAHPYQETQYF	TGTGCCATCAGCGCACACCCGTACCAAGAGACCCAGTACTTC
-	TRBD2	TRBV5-4	TRBJ2-7	CASSLGGSGRDEQYF	TGTGCCAGCAGCTTGGGTGGTAGCGGGAGAGATGAGCAGTACTTC
few	-	TRBV9	TRBJ2-5	CASSADEGQETQYF	TGTGCCAGCAGCGCGGATGAGGGCCAAGAGACCCAGTACTTC
-	-	TRBV19	TRBJ2-5	CASSWAARGETQYF	TGTGCCAGTAGTTGGGCGGCACGGGGGGAGACCCAGTACTTC
-	-	TRBV7-9	TRBJ1-3	CASSFLGVPTIYF	TGTGCCAGCAGCTTCCTAGGCGTCCCGACCATATATTTT
-	TRBD1	TRBV6-6	TRBJ2-1	CASRPDRAENEQFF	TGTGCCAGCAGACCGGACAGGGCGGAGAATGAGCAGTTCTTC
-	TRBD2	TRBV4-2	TRBJ2-3	CASSQDWGLTSGRATDTQYF	TGTGCCAGCAGCCAAGATTGGGGCCTTACTAGCGGGAGGGCAACAGATACGCAGTATTTT
-	-	TRBV30	TRBJ1-2	CAWSPPGQNYGYTF	TGTGCCTGGAGTCCTCCCGGACAGAACTATGGCTACACCTTC
-	TRBD2	TRBV4-3	TRBJ2-1	CASSPSSRGGSYNEQFF	TGCGCCAGCAGCCCCAGTTCTCGGGGGGGCTCCTACAATGAGCAGTTCTTC
-	-	TRBV7-2	TRBJ1-5	CASSLVGRRNQPQHF	TGTGCCAGCAGCTTAGTGGGCCGACGCAATCAGCCCCAGCATTTT
few	TRBD2	TRBV7-9	TRBJ2-3	CASSLVWEGLSDTQYF	TGTGCCAGCAGCTTAGTCTGGGAGGGCCTCTCAGATACGCAGTATTTT
-	TRBD1	TRBV2	TRBJ1-3	CASSKDRISGNTIYF	TGTGCCAGCAGTAAGGACAGGATCTCTGGAAACACCATATATTTT
-	-	TRBV27	TRBJ2-7	CASKVGGTPYEQYF	TGTGCCAGCAAAGTTGGCGGGACCCCCTACGAGCAGTACTTC
-	-	TRBV5-8	TRBJ1-3	CASSWGEGLSGNTIYF	TGTGCCAGCAGCTGGGGAGAGGGCCTTTCTGGAAACACCATATATTTT
-	-	TRBV20-1	TRBJ2-7	CSASRLREFIYEQYF	TGCAGTGCTAGTAGACTGCGGGAATTTATCTACGAGCAGTACTTC
-	TRBD1	TRBV27	TRBJ1-5	CASRQQGGQPQHF	TGTGCCAGCAGGCAACAGGGGGGTCAGCCCCAGCATTTT
-	-	TRBV10-3	TRBJ1-2	CASWETAVDGYTF	TGTGCCAGCTGGGAGACTGCCGTCGATGGCTACACCTTC
-	-	TRBV7-2	TRBJ2-1	CASSLASNEQFF	TGTGCCAGCAGCTTAGCCAGCAATGAGCAGTTCTTC
-	-	TRBV7-8	TRBJ1-5	CASSLGRGLLQPQHF	TGTGCCAGCAGCTTAGGCCGGGGACTTCTGCAGCCCCAGCATTTT
-	TRBD2	TRBV18	TRBJ2-1	CASSPRGSLDNEQFF	TGTGCCAGCTCACCTCGCGGGAGCTTGGACAATGAGCAGTTCTTC
once	-	TRBV7-6	TRBJ1-3	CASSHPRLTGNTIYF	TGTGCCAGCAGCCACCCTAGGCTGACTGGAAACACCATATATTTT
-	TRBD1	TRBV5-4	TRBJ2-5	CASSGQTGTKETQYF	TGTGCCAGCAGCGGACAGACAGGGACGAAAGAGACCCAGTACTTC
-	-	TRBV7-9	TRBJ2-5	CASSHLPRRGQQETQYF	TGTGCCAGCAGCCACCTCCCCCGGAGGGGCCAACAAGAGACCCAGTACTTC
-	-	TRBV14	TRBJ1-6	CASSLLGVGGNSPLHF	TGTGCCAGCAGCCTCCTGGGGGTAGGGGGAAATTCACCCCTCCACTTT
-	TRBD1	TRBV5-8	TRBJ2-7	CASRSDRGTIYEQYF	TGTGCCAGCAGATCTGACAGGGGGACAATCTACGAGCAGTACTTC
-	-	TRBV19	TRBJ2-1	CASSRNRDNEQFF	TGTGCCAGTAGTAGAAACCGGGACAATGAGCAGTTCTTC
-	-	TRBV7-8	TRBJ2-5	CASSPRRLGRGETQYF	TGTGCCAGCAGCCCCCGTCGTCTCGGCCGGGGAGAGACCCAGTACTTC
-	TRBD2	TRBV4-3	TRBJ2-5	CASSQGLAGGQETQYF	TGCGCCAGCAGCCAGGGACTAGCGGGGGGTCAAGAGACCCAGTACTTC
-	TRBD2	TRBV7-2	TRBJ2-5	CASSLNGGAQETQYF	TGTGCCAGCAGCTTAAACGGGGGGGCGCAAGAGACCCAGTACTTC
-	-	TRBV18	TRBJ1-5	CASSPQGSNQPQHF	TGTGCCAGCTCACCCCAGGGGAGCAATCAGCCCCAGCATTTT
-	-	TRBV28	TRBJ2-1	CASSFVGGKGQFF	TGTGCCAGCAGTTTTGTTGGGGGCAAAGGACAGTTCTTC
-	-	TRBV4-1	TRBJ1-1	CASSQADRSTEAFF	TGCGCCAGCAGCCAAGCCGACAGATCCACTGAAGCTTTCTTT
few	-	TRBV19	TRBJ1-6	CASSIGGQYGSPLHF	TGTGCCAGTAGTATAGGGGGCCAGTATGGTTCACCCCTCCACTTT
-	-	TRBV12-3/TRBV12-4	TRBJ1-1	CASSFNRATEAFF	TGTGCCAGCAGTTTTAACAGGGCCACTGAAGCTTTCTTT
-	-	TRBV7-6	TRBJ1-5	CASSLTHSNQPQHF	TGTGCCAGCAGCTTAACACACAGCAATCAGCCCCAGCATTTT
-	TRBD1	TRBV2	TRBJ1-2	CATRGGYYGYTF	TGTGCCACCAGGGGGGGTTACTATGGCTACACCTTC
-	-	TRBV7-9	TRBJ2-2	CASRPDISTGELFF	TGTGCCAGCAGACCAGACATCTCAACCGGGGAGCTGTTTTTT
-	-	TRBV30	TRBJ1-2	CAWSIGVRGYTF	TGTGCCTGGAGTATAGGGGTCCGTGGCTACACCTTC
-	-	TRBV18	TRBJ1-5	CASSSHRNQPQHF	TGTGCCAGCTCATCTCACCGGAATCAGCCCCAGCATTTT